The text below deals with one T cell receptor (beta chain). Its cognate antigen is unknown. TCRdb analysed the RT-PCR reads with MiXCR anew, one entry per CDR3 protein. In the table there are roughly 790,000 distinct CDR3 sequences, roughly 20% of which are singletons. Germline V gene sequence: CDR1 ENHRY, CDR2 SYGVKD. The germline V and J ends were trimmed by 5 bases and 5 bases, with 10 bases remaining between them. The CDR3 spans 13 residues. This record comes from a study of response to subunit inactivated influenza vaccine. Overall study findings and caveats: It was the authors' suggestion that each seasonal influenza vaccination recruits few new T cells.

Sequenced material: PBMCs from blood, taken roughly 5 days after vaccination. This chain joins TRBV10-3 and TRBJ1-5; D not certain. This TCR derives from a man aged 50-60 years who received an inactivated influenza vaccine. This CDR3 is CAISRLVDQPQHF. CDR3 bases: TGTGCCATCAGTCGGCTGGTGGATCAGCCCCAGCATTTT.